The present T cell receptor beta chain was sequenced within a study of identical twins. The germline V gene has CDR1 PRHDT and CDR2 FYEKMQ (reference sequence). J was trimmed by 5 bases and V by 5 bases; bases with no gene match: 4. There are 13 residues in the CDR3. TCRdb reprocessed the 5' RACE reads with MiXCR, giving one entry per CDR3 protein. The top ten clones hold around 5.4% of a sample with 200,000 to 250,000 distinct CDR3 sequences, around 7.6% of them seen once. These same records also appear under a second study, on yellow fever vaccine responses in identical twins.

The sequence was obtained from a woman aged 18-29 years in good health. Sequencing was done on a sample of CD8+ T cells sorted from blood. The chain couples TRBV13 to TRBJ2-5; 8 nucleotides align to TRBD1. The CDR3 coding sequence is TGTGCCAGCAGCGCGACAGGGGCCGAGACCCAGTACTTC. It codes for CASSATGAETQYF.